This T cell receptor (beta chain) originates from a study of CD8 T cells in ankylosing spondylitis. This CDR3 is built from 13 residues. The germline CDR1 and CDR2 sequences are MDHEN and SYDVKM. V was cut by 5 bases and J by 8 bases, with 15 bases left in between. With respect to this clonotype: Antigen: not known.

TCRdb re-derived calls from the 5' RACE reads in MiXCR, one entry per CDR3 protein. The sample has fewer than 500,000 distinct CDR3 sequences, 20% to 25% seen once. The study's findings and limits: Among TCR beta sequences, a motif of eight highly homologous variants appeared characteristic of ankylosing spondylitis blood.

Sequencing used blood, either unsorted or a sorted T cell fraction (not recorded which). The source of this sequence is a male donor with ankylosing spondylitis. The chain is built from TRBV28 and TRBJ1-1, with D unclear. CDR3 loop: CASSPPQSVEAFF. The CDR3 DNA reads as TGTGCCAGCAGTCCCCCCCAGAGCGTAGAAGCTTTCTTT.